This T cell receptor beta chain was recorded in a study of T cells after yellow fever vaccination. Across the whole study: Low-cell-number fractions underwent preparation using SMART-Seq v4 Ultra Low Input.

This clonotype was counted a few times. Its antigen is not identified. Findings of the study overall: Re-detected after boosting: most primary clones, 95% to 98% of CD4 and 80% to 90% of CD8. Researchers noted that a small share of clonotypes showed up in both CD4 and CD8 compartments.

TCRdb re-derived calls from the 5' RACE reads in MiXCR, one entry per CDR3 protein. The data contain hundreds of thousands of distinct CDR3 sequences, about 10% of them seen just once; the ten biggest clones take up about 3%. Between the trimmed V and J ends, which lost 2 bases and 3 bases, there was a span of 11 bases. CDR3 length equals 15 residues. CDR1 and CDR2 (germline): KGHDR, SFDVKD. The specimen comprised CD4+ T cells sorted from PBMCs, sampled 5 days after the yellow fever booster vaccination. V usage is TRBV24-1 and J usage is TRBJ2-3; D is possibly TRBD1 (6 bases). The TCR originated in a young man who received the YFV17D yellow fever vaccine. CDR3 nucleotide sequence: TGTGCCACCAGTGATTCAGGGGTTGCGACAGATACGCAGTATTTT. This gives the protein CATSDSGVATDTQYF.